This TCR beta chain was found in a study of blood T cell repertoires in COVID-19. The germline V and J ends were trimmed by 4 bases and 7 bases, with 16 bases remaining between them. The CDR3 loop spans 14 amino acids. Germline CDR1 SEHNR, CDR2 FQNEAQ (reference sequence). Assay: immunoSEQ multiplex PCR; the TCRdb copy retains only in-frame clones and omits some. The sample contains about 36,000 clones, approximately 80% of which appear only once. The receptor's source is a man in his sixties or seventies with acute or convalescent COVID-19. The sequencing sample was made of peripheral blood. The J gene is TRBJ1-2, the V gene TRBV7-9; perhaps TRBD1 as D (5 bases). The CDR3 bases are TGTGCCAGCAGCTCCTCCGGGGGACGGGGTGGCTACACCTTC. This gives the protein CASSSSGGRGGYTF. The full variable domain, in which reference TRBV7-9 and TRBJ1-2 provide the parts outside the CDR3, is DTGVSQNPRHKITKRGQNVTFRCDPISEHNRLYWYRQTLGQGPEFLTYFQNEAQLEKSRLLSDRFSAERPKGSFSTLEIQRTEQGDSAMYLCASSSSGGRGGYTFGSGTRLTVV.